Listed below are T cell receptor beta chains from one sample, sequenced in a study of post-analysis software for immune sequencing data. TCRdb itself ran the PCR reads through MiXCR, one entry per CDR3 protein. The table has some 700,000 distinct CDR3 sequences, 59% seen once. Input material: blood. Receptor source: a girl aged 2 to 10 with multiple sclerosis. CDR3s include the opening cysteine and the closing phenylalanine or tryptophan. The D gene is left open where the match is weak. Size is omitted from some rows. Given values are once, few, many or a class for expanded clones.

j_call,v_call,clone_size,d_call,cdr3_nt,cdr3_aa
TRBJ2-3,TRBV6-5,few,.,TGTGCCAGCAGTTACAGGGAGAGCACAGATACGCAGTATTTT,CASSYRESTDTQYF
TRBJ1-1,TRBV20-1,.,.,TGCAGTGCTGTGGGGCTTGACACTGAAGCTTTCTTT,CSAVGLDTEAFF
TRBJ2-7,TRBV12-3/TRBV12-4,once,.,TGTGCCAGCAGGACCTCGACAGCCTCCTACGAGCAGTACTTC,CASRTSTASYEQYF
TRBJ2-7,TRBV6-6,once,TRBD2,TGTGCCAGCAGAATTAAACCGCTGGCGGGAGAAGAGTACTTC,CASRIKPLAGEEYF
TRBJ1-2,TRBV12-3/TRBV12-4,many,.,TGTGCCAGCAGTTTAGCAGGGAACTATGGCTACACCTTC,CASSLAGNYGYTF
TRBJ2-3,TRBV5-6,.,TRBD2,TGTGCCAGCAGCCCATATTCAGAGGGAGGGAGAGATACGCAGTATTTT,CASSPYSEGGRDTQYF
TRBJ1-1,TRBV20-1,few,TRBD1,TGCAGTGCGCCCGGGACAGGGTACGGGGGGAACACTGAAGCTTTCTTT,CSAPGTGYGGNTEAFF
TRBJ1-2,TRBV15,.,.,TGTGCCACCCAGTACAGGTTGCGCTACACCTTC,CATQYRLRYTF
TRBJ2-5,TRBV7-9,.,TRBD2,TGTGCCAGCAGTGAGGTCGACGTGACTAGCGGGGGAAGGCGTCAAGAGACCCAGTACTTC,CASSEVDVTSGGRRQETQYF
TRBJ2-6,TRBV27,.,.,TGTGCCAGCGCATTATTAGAAGCTGGGGCCAACGTCCTGACTTTC,CASALLEAGANVLTF
TRBJ2-3,TRBV4-1,once,TRBD2,TGCGCCAGCAGCCAAGAGTTTCCGGGACTAGCGGGAGACCCCGGCACAGATACGCAGTATTTT,CASSQEFPGLAGDPGTDTQYF
TRBJ2-5,TRBV6-7,.,TRBD2,TGTGCCAGCAGTTACTCGATGGTAGCGGGGAACGGAGAGACCCAGTACTTC,CASSYSMVAGNGETQYF